Listed below are T cell receptor beta chains from one sample, sequenced in a study of post-analysis software for immune sequencing data. TCRdb analysed the PCR reads with MiXCR anew, one entry per CDR3 protein. Among fewer than 850,000 distinct CDR3 sequences listed, roughly 30% were seen once. Sequencing was done on a sample of blood. The receptors stem from a girl aged 5-17 years with multiple sclerosis. CDR3s include the opening cysteine and the closing phenylalanine or tryptophan. The D gene is left open where the match is weak. A clone size is listed for some rows: how often the clone was seen (once, few, many), or a class if it is expanded.

j_call d_call clone_size v_call cdr3_aa cdr3_nt
TRBJ2-7 TRBD1 NA TRBV28 CASSFWGAGDRTYEQYF TGTGCCAGCAGTTTTTGGGGGGCCGGGGACAGGACCTACGAGCAGTACTTC
TRBJ2-3 NA few TRBV5-1 CASSLEGTISTDTQYF TGCGCCAGCAGCTTGGAGGGGACAATTAGCACAGATACGCAGTATTTT
TRBJ2-7 TRBD2 few TRBV7-2 CASSLGPGVAGGDEQYF TGTGCCAGTAGCTTAGGCCCCGGAGTAGCGGGAGGGGACGAGCAGTACTTC
TRBJ2-5 TRBD2 NA TRBV29-1 CSVTNQGGTDKETQYF TGCAGCGTTACCAATCAGGGAGGGACGGATAAGGAGACCCAGTACTTC
TRBJ2-7 TRBD1 NA TRBV20-1 CSPGTGAVVGQYF TGCAGCCCAGGGACAGGCGCTGTTGTGGGGCAGTACTTC
TRBJ1-5 TRBD1 NA TRBV28 CASSFKGAGNQPQHF TGTGCCAGCAGTTTCAAGGGGGCGGGCAATCAGCCCCAGCATTTT
TRBJ1-1 NA NA TRBV7-8 CASSLATDNTEAFF TGTGCCAGCAGCTTAGCAACCGATAACACTGAAGCTTTCTTT
TRBJ1-2 NA NA TRBV3-1 CASSRLQAAIPYGYTF TGTGCCAGCAGCCGACTCCAGGCAGCAATTCCCTATGGCTACACCTTC
TRBJ1-5 NA once TRBV2 CASSETPGSNQPQHF TGTGCCAGCAGTGAGACCCCGGGAAGCAATCAGCCCCAGCATTTT
TRBJ2-1 TRBD1 few TRBV7-2 CASSLWGTGAPSYNEQFF TGTGCCAGCAGCTTATGGGGGACAGGGGCCCCCTCCTACAATGAGCAGTTCTTC
TRBJ1-1 TRBD1 NA TRBV27 CASSSPGQGPEAFF TGTGCCAGCAGTTCACCGGGACAGGGGCCTGAAGCTTTCTTT
TRBJ2-1 NA few TRBV6-5 CASSYEGRSYNEQFF TGTGCCAGCAGTTACGAGGGTAGATCCTACAATGAGCAGTTCTTC
TRBJ1-6 TRBD1 NA TRBV6-5 CASSRTGVPLHF TGTGCCAGCAGCAGGACAGGGGTCCCCCTCCACTTT
TRBJ2-5 NA few TRBV29-1 CSAQGGAQYF TGCAGCGCCCAAGGCGGGGCCCAGTACTTC
TRBJ2-1 NA NA TRBV20-1 CSARDLGDTYNEQFF TGCAGTGCTAGAGATCTCGGGGATACCTACAATGAGCAGTTCTTC
TRBJ2-3 TRBD2 NA TRBV5-6 CASSLTSGGNRLDTQYF TGTGCCAGCAGCTTGACTAGCGGGGGCAACCGGTTGGATACGCAGTATTTT
TRBJ2-3 NA NA TRBV5-1 CASSHAVGQSTDTQYF TGCGCCAGCAGCCACGCCGTGGGTCAAAGCACAGATACGCAGTATTTT
TRBJ2-1 TRBD1 few TRBV12-3/TRBV12-4 CASSPPGTGANEQFF TGTGCCAGCAGTCCCCCAGGGACAGGGGCAAATGAGCAGTTCTTC
TRBJ2-7 TRBD1 few TRBV6-2/TRBV6-3 CASGRTGGNEQYF TGTGCCAGCGGAAGAACAGGGGGCAACGAGCAGTACTTC
TRBJ2-5 NA NA TRBV7-9 CASNLGLNGETQYF TGTGCCAGCAACTTAGGATTGAACGGAGAGACCCAGTACTTC
TRBJ1-4 TRBD1 NA TRBV25-1 CASVDRGDEKLFF TGTGCCAGCGTAGACAGGGGCGATGAAAAACTGTTTTTT
TRBJ2-3 TRBD1 few TRBV12-3/TRBV12-4 CASSPQGARTDTQYF TGTGCCAGCAGTCCACAGGGGGCGCGGACAGATACGCAGTATTTT
TRBJ1-4 NA NA TRBV7-7 CASSSGPRGDEKLFF TGTGCCAGCAGCTCGGGACCCAGAGGCGATGAAAAACTGTTTTTT
TRBJ1-2 NA NA TRBV6-5 CASSYSRRHLGYGYTF TGTGCCAGCAGTTACTCGAGAAGGCACTTGGGCTATGGCTACACCTTC
TRBJ1-1 NA NA TRBV27 CASSAHRALNTEAFF TGTGCCAGCAGTGCCCACAGGGCGTTGAACACTGAAGCTTTCTTT
TRBJ1-5 NA NA TRBV2 CASSELRGNQPQHF TGTGCCAGCAGTGAACTCCGGGGGAATCAGCCCCAGCATTTT
TRBJ2-7 NA few TRBV11-2 CASSLGVRVEQYF TGTGCCAGCAGCTTAGGTGTCAGGGTAGAGCAGTACTTC
TRBJ1-1 NA few TRBV29-1 CSVEDLAKLEAFF TGCAGCGTTGAAGATTTGGCAAAACTAGAAGCTTTCTTT
TRBJ1-5 NA NA TRBV3-1 CASSQGDNRNQPQHF TGTGCCAGCAGCCAAGGTGACAACCGCAATCAGCCCCAGCATTTT
TRBJ2-6 TRBD2 few TRBV12-3/TRBV12-4 CASNALAGEGGANVLTF TGTGCCAGCAACGCACTAGCGGGAGAGGGAGGGGCCAACGTCCTGACTTTC
TRBJ1-6 TRBD1 NA TRBV6-5 CASHLGQDNPPLHF TGTGCCAGCCACTTGGGACAGGATAATCCACCCCTCCACTTT
TRBJ2-1 TRBD2 few TRBV29-1 CSVTLTSGRSSYNEQFF TGCAGCGTCACCCTTACTAGCGGGCGGAGCTCCTACAATGAGCAGTTCTTC
TRBJ2-5 NA NA TRBV29-1 CSVRAGQETQYF TGCAGCGTTCGGGCAGGTCAAGAGACCCAGTACTTC
TRBJ2-1 NA NA TRBV20-1 CSASDRTTSYNEQFF TGCAGTGCGAGTGATCGGACAACCTCCTACAATGAGCAGTTCTTC
TRBJ1-4 NA once TRBV11-2 CASSPVPGQVEKLFF TGTGCCAGCAGCCCAGTCCCGGGACAAGTGGAAAAACTGTTTTTT
TRBJ2-7 NA NA TRBV20-1 CSASYARGAREQYF TGCAGTGCTAGTTACGCCCGGGGGGCACGCGAGCAGTACTTC
TRBJ2-1 TRBD2 few TRBV3-1 CASSHDAGAYNEQFF TGTGCCAGCAGCCATGATGCGGGAGCCTACAATGAGCAGTTCTTC
TRBJ2-5 NA few TRBV4-2 CASRGTGQETQYF TGTGCCAGCAGGGGGACGGGGCAAGAGACCCAGTACTTC
TRBJ1-1 NA NA TRBV13 CASSLETSPEAFF TGTGCCAGCAGCTTAGAGACCTCCCCTGAAGCTTTCTTT
TRBJ2-7 NA few TRBV6-1 CASSDQGSREQYF TGTGCCAGCAGTGACCAGGGGTCACGGGAGCAGTACTTC
TRBJ2-3 TRBD2 few TRBV20-1 CSGGGWDTQYF TGCAGTGGGGGGGGGTGGGATACGCAGTATTTT
TRBJ2-7 TRBD2 many TRBV10-1 CASSEGLAGGYEQYF TGCGCCAGCAGTGAAGGACTAGCGGGAGGCTACGAGCAGTACTTC
TRBJ1-2 NA NA TRBV6-2/TRBV6-3 CASSYSRLTYGHTF TGTGCCAGCAGTTACTCTCGGCTGACCTATGGCCACACCTTC
TRBJ2-7 TRBD1 NA TRBV28 CASSLAGQGPYGQYF TGTGCCAGCAGTTTAGCGGGACAGGGCCCCTACGGGCAGTACTTC
TRBJ1-6 TRBD1 many TRBV9 CASSLTGDNSPLHF TGTGCCAGCAGTTTGACAGGGGATAATTCACCCCTCCACTTT
TRBJ2-3 NA few TRBV4-3 CASSQDRIVDTQYF TGCGCCAGCAGCCAAGATCGAATAGTAGATACGCAGTATTTT
TRBJ1-5 NA NA TRBV15 CATSRDTDSGYSQHF TGTGCCACCAGCAGAGATACTGACAGCGGATATTCCCAGCATTTT
TRBJ2-1 NA NA TRBV4-1 CASSLSRRTASYNEQFF TGCGCCAGCAGCCTCTCTCGGAGGACGGCTTCCTACAATGAGCAGTTCTTC
TRBJ2-4 TRBD1 once TRBV5-1 CASSPGTVRGIQYF TGCGCCAGCAGCCCCGGGACAGTGAGGGGCATTCAGTACTTC
TRBJ2-1 NA NA TRBV13 CASSFLSTEQFF TGTGCCAGCAGCTTTTTGTCGACAGAGCAGTTCTTC
TRBJ2-4 NA few TRBV5-1 CASSSSGAAKNIQYF TGCGCCAGCAGCTCTTCTGGAGCAGCCAAAAACATTCAGTACTTC
TRBJ2-7 NA NA TRBV12-3/TRBV12-4 CASSSGRHNEQYF TGTGCCAGCAGTTCCGGGCGCCACAATGAGCAGTACTTC
TRBJ2-1 NA NA TRBV5-1 CASSLSRGSLNEQFF TGCGCCAGCAGCTTGAGCAGGGGTTCGTTGAATGAGCAGTTCTTC